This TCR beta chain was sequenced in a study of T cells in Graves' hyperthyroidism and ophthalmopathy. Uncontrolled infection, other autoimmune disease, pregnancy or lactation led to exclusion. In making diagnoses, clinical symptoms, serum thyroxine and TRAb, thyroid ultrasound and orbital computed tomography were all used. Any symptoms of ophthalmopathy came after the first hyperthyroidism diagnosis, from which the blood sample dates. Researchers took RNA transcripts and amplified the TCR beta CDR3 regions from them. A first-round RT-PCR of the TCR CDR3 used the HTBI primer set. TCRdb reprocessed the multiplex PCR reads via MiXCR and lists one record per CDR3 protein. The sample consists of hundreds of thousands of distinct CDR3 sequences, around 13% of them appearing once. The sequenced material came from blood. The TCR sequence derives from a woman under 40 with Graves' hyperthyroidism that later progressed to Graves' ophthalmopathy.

CDR3 region: CASSPGLAGSKNIQYF. The CDR3 DNA is TGTGCCAGTAGTCCAGGACTAGCGGGATCCAAAAACATTCAGTACTTC. The rearrangement uses TRBV19 and TRBJ2-4; TRBD2 aligns across 12 bases. The CDR3 consists of 16 residues. Germline V gene data show CDR1 as LNHDA and CDR2 as SQIVND (reference sequence). J gave up 2 bases and V 5 bases, and 4 bases lay outside the gene matches.